The sequence of this TCR beta chain was determined in a study of early T cells in non-severe SARS-CoV-2 infection. Turning to the study itself: Bulk RNA isolated from unsorted whole blood underwent sequencing; chains were not paired.

Individual cDNA molecules were tagged with unique molecular identifiers. TCRdb re-called the 5' RACE reads through MiXCR, storing one row per CDR3 protein. The top ten hold 15% to 19% of the sample, which has tens of thousands of distinct CDR3 sequences, over 8% seen once. This clonotype was recorded a few times. From germline, CDR1 is SSHAT and CDR2 FNYEAQ (reference sequence). This CDR3 contains 15 residues. V lost 5 bases and J lost 5; bases outside the gene matches: 9. This sequence originates from an adult who was a healthcare worker with PCR-confirmed SARS-CoV-2 infection or an uninfected control (not recorded which). This chain links TRBV7-7 with TRBJ2-1; 7 bases are a match to TRBD2. The sample consisted of whole blood, taken at baseline. CDR3 bases: TGTGCCAGCAGCGTAGGACTAGGCGGGAACAATGAGCAGTTCTTC. The encoded protein is CASSVGLGGNNEQFF.